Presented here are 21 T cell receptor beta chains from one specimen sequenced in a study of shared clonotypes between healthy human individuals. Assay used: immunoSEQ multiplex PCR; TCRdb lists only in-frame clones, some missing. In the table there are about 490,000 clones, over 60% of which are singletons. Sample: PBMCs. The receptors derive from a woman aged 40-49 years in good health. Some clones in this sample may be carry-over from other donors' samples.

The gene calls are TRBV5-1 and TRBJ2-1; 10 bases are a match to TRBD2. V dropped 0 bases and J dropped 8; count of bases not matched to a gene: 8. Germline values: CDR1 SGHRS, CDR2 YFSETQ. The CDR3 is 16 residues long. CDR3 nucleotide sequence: TGCGCCAGCAGCTTGGAAGCGGCTAGCGGGAGTTATGAGCAGTTCTTC. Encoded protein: CASSLEAASGSYEQFF. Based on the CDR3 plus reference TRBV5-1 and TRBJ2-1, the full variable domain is KAGVTQTPRYLIKTRGQQVTLSCSPISGHRSVSWYQQTPGQGLQFLFEYFSETQRNKGNFPGRFSGRQFSNSRSEMNVSTLELGDSALYLCASSLEAASGSYEQFFGPGTRLTVL.

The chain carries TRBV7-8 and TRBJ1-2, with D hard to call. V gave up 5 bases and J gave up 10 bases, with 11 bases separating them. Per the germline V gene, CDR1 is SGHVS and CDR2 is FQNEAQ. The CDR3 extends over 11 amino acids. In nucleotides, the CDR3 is TGTGCCAGCAGCCGGCAGGAAGCCTACACCTTC. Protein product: CASSRQEAYTF. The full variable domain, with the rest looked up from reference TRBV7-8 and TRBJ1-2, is GAGVSQSPRYKVAKRGQDVALRCDPISGHVSLFWYQQALGQGPEFLTYFQNEAQLDKSGLPSDRFFAERPEGSVSTLKIQRTQQEDSAVYLCASSRQEAYTFGSGTRLTVV.

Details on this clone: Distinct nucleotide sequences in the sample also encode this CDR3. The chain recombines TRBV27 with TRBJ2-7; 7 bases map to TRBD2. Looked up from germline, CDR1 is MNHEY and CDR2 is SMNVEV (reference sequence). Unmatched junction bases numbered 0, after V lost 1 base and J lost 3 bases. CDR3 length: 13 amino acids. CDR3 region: CASSLWGGYEQYF. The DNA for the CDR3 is TGTGCCAGCAGTTTATGGGGGGGCTACGAGCAGTACTTC.

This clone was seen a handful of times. DNA of the CDR3: TGCGCCAGCAGCTGGGACCCCGGGACAGGGACCGGAAACACCATATATTTT. This encodes CASSWDPGTGTGNTIYF. The chain links TRBV5-1 to TRBJ1-3, with TRBD1 matching over 9 bases. The CDR3 is made up of 17 amino acids. Germline loops: CDR1 SGHRS, CDR2 YFSETQ. Trimming cost V 3 bases and J 4 bases; bases outside gene matches: 11.

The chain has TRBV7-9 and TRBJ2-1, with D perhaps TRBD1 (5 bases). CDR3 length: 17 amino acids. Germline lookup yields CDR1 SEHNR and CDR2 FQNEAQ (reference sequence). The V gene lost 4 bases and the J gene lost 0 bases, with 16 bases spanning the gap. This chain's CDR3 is CASSSPTVLSSYNEQFF. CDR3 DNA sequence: TGTGCCAGCAGCTCTCCGACAGTACTGAGCTCCTACAATGAGCAGTTCTTC.

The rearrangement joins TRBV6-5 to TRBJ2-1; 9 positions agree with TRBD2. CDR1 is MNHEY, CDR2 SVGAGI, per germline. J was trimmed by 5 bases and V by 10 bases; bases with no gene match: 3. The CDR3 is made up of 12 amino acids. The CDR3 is CATSGVDNEQFF. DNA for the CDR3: TGTGCCACTAGCGGGGTTGACAATGAGCAGTTCTTC.

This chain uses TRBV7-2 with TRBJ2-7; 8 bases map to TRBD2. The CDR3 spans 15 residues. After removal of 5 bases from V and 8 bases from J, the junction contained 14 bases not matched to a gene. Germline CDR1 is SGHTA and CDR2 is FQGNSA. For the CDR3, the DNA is TGTGCCAGCAGCGCCCCGACTAGCGCCCCCGGAAAGCAGTACTTC. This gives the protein CASSAPTSAPGKQYF.

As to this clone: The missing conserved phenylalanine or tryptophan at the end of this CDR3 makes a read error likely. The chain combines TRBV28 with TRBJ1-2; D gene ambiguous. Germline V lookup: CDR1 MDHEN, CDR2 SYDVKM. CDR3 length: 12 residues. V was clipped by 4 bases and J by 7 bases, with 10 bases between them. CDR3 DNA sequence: TGTGCCAGCAGTTGGACCGGGCGTGGCTACACCCTC. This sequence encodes CASSWTGRGYTL.

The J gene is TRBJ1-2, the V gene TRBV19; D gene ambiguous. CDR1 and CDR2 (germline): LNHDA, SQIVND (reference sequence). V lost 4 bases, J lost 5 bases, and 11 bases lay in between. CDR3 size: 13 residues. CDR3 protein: CASSKEAGYGYTF. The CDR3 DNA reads TGTGCCAGTAGTAAGGAGGCGGGGTATGGCTACACCTTC.

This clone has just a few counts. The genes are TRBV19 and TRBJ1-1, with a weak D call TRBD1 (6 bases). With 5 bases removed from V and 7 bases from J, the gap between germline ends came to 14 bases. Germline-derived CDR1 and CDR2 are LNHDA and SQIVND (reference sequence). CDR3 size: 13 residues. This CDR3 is CASSSGGLLEAFF. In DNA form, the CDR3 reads TGTGCCAGTAGTTCGGGGGGCCTTCTTGAAGCTTTCTTT.

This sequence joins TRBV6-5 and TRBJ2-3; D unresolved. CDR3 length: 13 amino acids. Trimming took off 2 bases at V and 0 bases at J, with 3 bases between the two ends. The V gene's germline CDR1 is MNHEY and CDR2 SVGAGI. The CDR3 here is CASSYGSTDTQYF. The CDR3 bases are TGTGCCAGCAGTTACGGGAGCACAGATACGCAGTATTTT.

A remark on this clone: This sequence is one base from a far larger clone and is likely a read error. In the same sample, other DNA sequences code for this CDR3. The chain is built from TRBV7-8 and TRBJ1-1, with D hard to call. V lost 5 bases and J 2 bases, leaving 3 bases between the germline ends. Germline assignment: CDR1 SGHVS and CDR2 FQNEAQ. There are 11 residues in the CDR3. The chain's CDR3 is CASSLNTEAFF. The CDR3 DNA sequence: TGTGCCAGCAGCCTAAACACTGAAGCTTTCTTT.

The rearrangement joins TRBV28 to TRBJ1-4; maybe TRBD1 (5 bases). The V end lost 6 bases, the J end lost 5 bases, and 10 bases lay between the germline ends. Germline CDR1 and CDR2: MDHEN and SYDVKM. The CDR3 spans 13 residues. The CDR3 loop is CASSLGGNEKLFF. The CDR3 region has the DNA TGTGCCAGCAGCCTTGGGGGGAATGAAAAACTGTTTTTT.

The CDR3 loop is CASRQGVVQPQHF. The CDR3 region has the DNA TGTGCCAGCAGGCAGGGTGTCGTGCAGCCCCAGCATTTT. The rearrangement links TRBV27 to TRBJ1-5; possible D gene TRBD1, 5 bases. The V and J ends lost 6 bases and 7 bases respectively, with 13 bases between them. The CDR3 runs 13 residues. Germline assignment: CDR1 MNHEY and CDR2 SMNVEV (reference sequence).

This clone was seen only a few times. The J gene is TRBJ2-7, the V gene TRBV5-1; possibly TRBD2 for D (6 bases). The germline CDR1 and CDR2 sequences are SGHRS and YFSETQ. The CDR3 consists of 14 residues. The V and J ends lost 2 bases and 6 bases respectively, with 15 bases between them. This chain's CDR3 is CASSFVGGRGEQYF. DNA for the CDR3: TGCGCCAGCAGCTTCGTGGGGGGAAGGGGCGAGCAGTACTTC.

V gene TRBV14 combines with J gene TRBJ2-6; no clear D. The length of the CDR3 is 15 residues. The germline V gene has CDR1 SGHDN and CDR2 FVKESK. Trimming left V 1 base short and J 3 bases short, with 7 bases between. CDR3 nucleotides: TGTGCCAGCAGCCAAGGCCACTTTGGGGCCAACGTCCTGACTTTC. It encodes CASSQGHFGANVLTF.

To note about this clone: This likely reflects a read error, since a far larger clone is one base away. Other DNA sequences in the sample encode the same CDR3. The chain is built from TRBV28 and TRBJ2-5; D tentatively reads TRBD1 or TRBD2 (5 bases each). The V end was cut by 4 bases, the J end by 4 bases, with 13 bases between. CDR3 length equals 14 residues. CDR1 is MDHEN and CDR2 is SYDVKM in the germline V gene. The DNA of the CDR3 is TGTGCCAGCAGTTCCCGGGACGAAGGAGAGACCCAGTACTTC. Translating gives CASSSRDEGETQYF.

This chain's CDR3 is CASSIKGFIGEAFF. The CDR3 DNA reads as TGTGCCAGTAGTATAAAGGGGTTTATTGGTGAAGCTTTCTTT. The chain links TRBV19 to TRBJ1-1, with D tentatively TRBD1 (5 bases). Trimming cost V 2 bases and J 7 bases, with 14 bases left between them. The CDR3 sequence is 14 residues long. Germline CDR1 is LNHDA and CDR2 is SQIVND (reference sequence).

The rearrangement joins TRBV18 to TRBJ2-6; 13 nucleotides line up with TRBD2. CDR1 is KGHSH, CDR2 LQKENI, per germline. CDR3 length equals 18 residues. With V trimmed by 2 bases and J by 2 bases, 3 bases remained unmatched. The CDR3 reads CASSPSGLAGTGANVLTF. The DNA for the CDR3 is TGTGCCAGCTCACCATCGGGACTAGCGGGAACTGGGGCCAACGTCCTGACTTTC.

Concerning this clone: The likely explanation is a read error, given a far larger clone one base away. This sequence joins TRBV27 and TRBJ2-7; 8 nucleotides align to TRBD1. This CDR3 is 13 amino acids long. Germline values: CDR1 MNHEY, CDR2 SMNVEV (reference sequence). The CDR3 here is CTSSQGATYEQYF. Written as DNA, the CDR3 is TGTACCAGCAGCCAGGGGGCCACCTACGAGCAGTACTTC.

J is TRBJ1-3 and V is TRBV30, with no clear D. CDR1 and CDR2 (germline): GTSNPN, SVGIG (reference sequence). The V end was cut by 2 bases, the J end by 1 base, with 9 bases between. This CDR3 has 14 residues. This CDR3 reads CAWSSGASGNTIYF. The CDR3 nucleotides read TGTGCCTGGAGTTCGGGTGCTTCTGGAAACACCATATATTTT.